One and the same sample provided the 24 T cell receptor beta chains below, sequenced in a study of CD8 T cells in ankylosing spondylitis. TCRdb re-analysed the 5' RACE reads in MiXCR, keeping a single row per CDR3 protein. The sample holds about 130,000 distinct CDR3 sequences; roughly 6.6% are singletons and the top ten take 9% to 15%. Specimen: blood, either unsorted or a sorted T cell fraction (not recorded which). The origin of the receptors is a male donor with ankylosing spondylitis or in good health (not recorded which).

This clonotype was counted only a few times. The chain has TRBV12-3 or TRBV12-4 and TRBJ1-5, with TRBD1 matching over 9 bases. Trimming took 4 bases from V and 5 from J; bases not matched to a gene: 18. CDR3 length: 19 amino acids. CDR3: CASSWDPGTGITIDQPQHF. In nucleotides, the CDR3 is TGTGCCAGCAGTTGGGACCCGGGGACAGGGATTACGATAGATCAGCCCCAGCATTTT.

This clonotype appeared many times. V and J are TRBV15 and TRBJ2-7; 8 positions match TRBD1. CDR3 length equals 16 residues. Per the germline V gene, CDR1 is LNHNV and CDR2 is YYDKDF (reference sequence). The junction had 13 bases not matched to a gene; V was cut back by 1 base and J by 8 bases. Written as DNA, the CDR3 is TGTGCCACCAGCAGAGCGTCGGGGACAGGCCCGGAGCAGCAGTACTTC. It translates to CATSRASGTGPEQQYF.

The sample holds many counts of this clonotype. The CDR3 loop is CSARRPLATGELFF. For the CDR3, the DNA is TGCAGTGCTAGAAGGCCTCTTGCCACCGGGGAGCTGTTTTTT. The chain uses TRBV20-1 and TRBJ2-2, with no clear D. The CDR3 extends over 14 amino acids. The V and J ends lost 2 bases and 4 bases respectively, with 11 bases between them. Germline V gives CDR1 DFQATT, CDR2 SNEGSKA (reference sequence).

Many counts were recorded for this clonotype. This chain connects TRBV5-1 to TRBJ2-5; a possible D gene is TRBD1 (6 bases). Trimming took off 4 bases at V and 1 base at J, with 23 bases between the two ends. Germline V gene sequence: CDR1 SGHRS, CDR2 YFSETQ. The length of the CDR3 is 18 residues. Written as DNA, the CDR3 is TGCGCCAGCAGCAAGGAGCCTCTCGGGACAACTATCCAAGAGACCCAGTACTTC. This translates into CASSKEPLGTTIQETQYF.

This clonotype was recorded many times. The chain recombines TRBV29-1 with TRBJ2-1; D may be TRBD2 (5 bases). V lost 5 bases and J lost 0, with 8 bases in between. This CDR3 has 13 amino acids. Germline V lookup: CDR1 SQVTM, CDR2 ANQGSEA. The CDR3 loop is CSVLTSSYNEQFF. CDR3 nucleotide sequence: TGCAGCGTTCTAACTAGCTCCTACAATGAGCAGTTCTTC.

This clonotype has at least ten counts. The V gene is TRBV6-1, the J gene TRBJ2-7, with TRBD2 as a possible D gene (7 bases). CDR1 is MNHNS, CDR2 SASEGT, per germline. Trimming shortened V by 6 bases and J by 0 bases, and 18 bases separated the two germline ends. CDR3 length equals 16 residues. The CDR3 is CASSGGPRLGSYEQYF. Written as DNA, the CDR3 is TGTGCCAGCAGCGGGGGGCCGAGACTAGGCTCCTACGAGCAGTACTTC.

This clonotype was counted many times. The rearrangement links TRBV7-2 to TRBJ2-1, with a possible D match to TRBD2 (6 bases). CDR3 length: 15 residues. The germline V and J ends were trimmed by 6 bases and 1 base, with 13 bases remaining between them. Per germline, CDR1 SGHTA and CDR2 FQGNSA. The CDR3 spells CASRSQAGSYNEQFF. Written as DNA, the CDR3 is TGTGCCAGCAGATCGCAGGCGGGGTCCTACAATGAGCAGTTCTTC.

The chain links TRBV11-2 to TRBJ2-1; 14 bases agree with TRBD2. Germline lookup yields CDR1 SGHAT and CDR2 FQNNGV. CDR3 size: 19 residues. V was clipped by 2 bases and J by 0 bases; unmatched bases: 6. The CDR3 is CASSLRTSGRRPSYNEQFF. CDR3 sequence (DNA): TGTGCCAGCAGCTTAAGGACTAGCGGGAGGCGCCCCTCCTACAATGAGCAGTTCTTC.

This clonotype appeared many times. The rearrangement uses TRBV5-1 and TRBJ1-1; D call uncertain. This CDR3 is 13 amino acids long. Trimming removed 0 bases from V and 7 bases from J, with 10 bases in between. Germline lookup yields CDR1 SGHRS and CDR2 YFSETQ. The chain's CDR3 is CASSLERAGEAFF. For the CDR3, the DNA is TGCGCCAGCAGCTTGGAGAGGGCTGGTGAAGCTTTCTTT.

This clonotype was found many times. The chain couples TRBV15 to TRBJ2-1; 10 positions agree with TRBD2. V gave up 3 bases and J gave up 6 bases; unmatched junction bases: 14. The CDR3 sequence is 18 residues long. Germline loops: CDR1 LNHNV, CDR2 YYDKDF (reference sequence). CDR3 sequence: CATSRGQRPSGRGNEQFF. CDR3 DNA sequence: TGTGCCACCAGCAGGGGGCAAAGACCCAGCGGGAGGGGCAATGAGCAGTTCTTC.

This clonotype has a count of ten or more. The chain joins TRBV7-3 to TRBJ2-1; 7 nucleotides match TRBD1. The CDR3 has 14 amino acids. V lost 4 bases to trimming and J lost 5 bases; unmatched junction nucleotides: 5. Germline loops: CDR1 SGHTA, CDR2 FQGTGA. In nucleotides, the CDR3 is TGTGCCAGCAGCTCACGACAGGGCAACAATGAGCAGTTCTTC. It yields the protein CASSSRQGNNEQFF.

This clonotype was seen a single time. The chain has TRBV7-4 and TRBJ2-3; 14 bases map to TRBD2. CDR3 length: 16 residues. From germline, CDR1 is SGHVT and CDR2 SQSDAQ. As DNA, the CDR3 is TGTGCTGGTGGACTAGCGGGGGGCCTAAGCACAGATACGCAGTATTTT. The encoded protein is CAGGLAGGLSTDTQYF.

This clonotype was counted at least ten times. This sequence joins TRBV7-9 and TRBJ2-7, with 9 bases fitting TRBD1. This CDR3 has 14 residues. The ends lost 4 bases at V and 5 bases at J; junction bases unmatched: 6. Germline V CDR1 and CDR2: SEHNR, FQNEAQ (reference sequence). For the CDR3, the DNA is TGTGCCAGCAGCTCTGGACAGGGGAATAACGAGCAGTACTTC. Translating gives CASSSGQGNNEQYF.

This clonotype occurred many times. V gene TRBV29-1 combines with J gene TRBJ1-4; 7 nucleotides align to TRBD1. Losses at the gene ends were 7 bases for V and 8 bases for J; bases not matched to a gene: 7. This CDR3 is built from 12 residues. Germline V gene lookup returns CDR1 SQVTM and CDR2 ANQGSEA. The CDR3 nucleotides read TGCAGCGCTGGACAGGAGTGGGAAAAACTGTTTTTT. Encoded protein: CSAGQEWEKLFF.

In its sample, this clonotype was seen many times. The gene calls are TRBV15 and TRBJ1-3, with D maybe TRBD1 (6 bases). Trimming took 3 bases from V and 0 from J, leaving 15 bases between them. This CDR3 region has 17 residues. Looked up from germline, CDR1 is LNHNV and CDR2 is YYDKDF (reference sequence). CDR3 in amino acids: CATSRATDRHSGNTIYF. The DNA of the CDR3 is TGTGCCACCAGCAGGGCTACGGACAGACACTCTGGAAACACCATATATTTT.

This clonotype was counted ten times or more. The chain couples TRBV5-1 to TRBJ1-1, with unresolved D. The CDR3 loop spans 14 amino acids. Trimming left V 2 bases short and J 0 bases short, with 8 bases between. Germline V CDR1 and CDR2: SGHRS, YFSETQ. The DNA of the CDR3 is TGCGCCAGCAGCTTAAGCACCATGAACACTGAAGCTTTCTTT. As protein: CASSLSTMNTEAFF.

In regard to this clonotype: A single base separates this from a much larger clone, so it may be a read error. The V call is TRBV29-1, the J call TRBJ2-7; TRBD1 agrees at 8 bases. Germline V gene data show CDR1 as SQVTM and CDR2 as ANQGSEA. Trimming at V came to 7 bases and at J to 1 base, leaving 9 bases not matched to a gene. This CDR3 is built from 14 residues. CDR3 nucleotide sequence: TGCAGCGCGTATTCCGGGACAGGATCCTACGAGCAGTACTTC. Its translation: CSAYSGTGSYEQYF.

The chain combines TRBV6-4 with TRBJ1-3; 8 bases match TRBD1. Germline CDR1 is MRHNA and CDR2 is SNTAGT. The trim removed 4 bases at V and 9 bases at J, leaving 11 bases unmatched. This CDR3 region has 15 residues. CDR3 residues: CASSAGGQEGCTIYF. The CDR3 region has the DNA TGTGCCAGCAGTGCAGGGGGACAGGAAGGGTGCACCATATATTTT.

This clonotype was observed at least ten times. The chain couples TRBV24-1 to TRBJ2-1; either TRBD1 or TRBD2 may supply D (5 bases each). V lost 1 base to trimming and J lost 9 bases, with 12 bases between them. The germline V gene has CDR1 KGHDR and CDR2 SFDVKD. CDR3 size: 14 residues. The CDR3, as DNA: TGTGCCACCAGTGATTTAGAGGGGTTCGGTGAGCAGTTCTTC. Its translation: CATSDLEGFGEQFF.

In this sample, this clonotype turned up many times. The chain has TRBV20-1 and TRBJ2-3; D unclear. V gave up 4 bases and J gave up 2 bases, with 10 bases separating them. The CDR3 totals 13 residues. CDR1 and CDR2 (germline): DFQATT, SNEGSKA (reference sequence). The CDR3 nucleotides read TGCAGTGCTATACTGGAGATCACAGATACGCAGTATTTT. Amino acid sequence: CSAILEITDTQYF.

This clonotype has ten or more counts. The V gene is TRBV12-3 or TRBV12-4, the J gene TRBJ2-6; D gene ambiguous. V was clipped by 7 bases and J by 0 bases, with 13 bases between them. There are 16 residues in the CDR3. The CDR3 region is CASTLPQFSGANVLTF. The CDR3 DNA is TGTGCCAGCACCCTTCCACAGTTCTCTGGGGCCAACGTCCTGACTTTC.

Many counts were recorded for this clonotype. The chain has TRBV11-3 and TRBJ2-1, with a weak D call TRBD2 (7 bases). V was trimmed by 2 bases and J by 6 bases, leaving 20 bases between them. Germline V gene data show CDR1 as SGHNT and CDR2 as YENEEA. The CDR3 loop spans 17 amino acids. CDR3 nucleotide sequence: TGTGCCAGCAGCTTATTTGGGGGGGCGTCCACGCCCAATGAGCAGTTCTTC. Translation gives CASSLFGGASTPNEQFF.

This clonotype was detected many times. This sequence joins TRBV20-1 and TRBJ2-1; D is possibly TRBD1 or TRBD2 (5 bases each). Germline CDR1 reads DFQATT; CDR2 reads SNEGSKA (reference sequence). V lost 6 bases, J lost 1 base, and 16 bases lay in between. The CDR3 is 15 amino acids. CDR3: CSAQEGRVSYNEQFF. Here the CDR3 DNA reads TGCAGTGCCCAAGAGGGCAGGGTATCCTACAATGAGCAGTTCTTC.

In this sample, this clonotype turned up many times. The chain employs TRBV5-1 and TRBJ2-5; TRBD1 is a possible D gene (6 bases). The ends were cut back, 4 bases at V and 0 bases at J, with 7 bases in the middle. This CDR3 spans 13 amino acids. Germline-derived CDR1 and CDR2 are SGHRS and YFSETQ. CDR3 protein: CASSRDNQETQYF. As DNA, the CDR3 is TGCGCCAGCAGCCGGGACAACCAAGAGACCCAGTACTTC.